This TCR beta chain is from a study of breast tumors, draining lymph nodes, adjacent tissues. Study results and caveats: Most tumor T cells seemingly derive from lymph node, then expand in tumor. The lymph node origin of tumor T cells was framed as consistent with a hypothesis, not demonstrated. Compared with lymph nodes, tumors were less diverse; compared with nontumor tissue, more. Luminal-like breast cancer showed significantly higher tumor–nontumor repertoire similarity than basal-like.

In TCRdb, the multiplex PCR reads were re-called with MiXCR into one record per CDR3 protein. This sample carries 20,000 to 25,000 distinct CDR3 sequences, roughly 50% of them seen once, and the ten largest clones take roughly 8%. To note about this clonotype: The antigen is not known. Lacking the conserved final phenylalanine or tryptophan, this CDR3 likely reflects a read error.

The sequenced material came from breast tumor tissue. The source of this sequence is a female donor with breast cancer. Some clones in this sample may be carry-over from other donors' samples.

CDR3 residues: CAGSPAGGRGEQFL. The CDR3 DNA reads TGTGCCGGCAGTCCAGCGGGAGGCCGCGGTGAGCAGTTCCTC. The chain is built from TRBV12-3 or TRBV12-4 and TRBJ2-1, with 9 bases aligning to TRBD2. CDR3 length: 14 residues.